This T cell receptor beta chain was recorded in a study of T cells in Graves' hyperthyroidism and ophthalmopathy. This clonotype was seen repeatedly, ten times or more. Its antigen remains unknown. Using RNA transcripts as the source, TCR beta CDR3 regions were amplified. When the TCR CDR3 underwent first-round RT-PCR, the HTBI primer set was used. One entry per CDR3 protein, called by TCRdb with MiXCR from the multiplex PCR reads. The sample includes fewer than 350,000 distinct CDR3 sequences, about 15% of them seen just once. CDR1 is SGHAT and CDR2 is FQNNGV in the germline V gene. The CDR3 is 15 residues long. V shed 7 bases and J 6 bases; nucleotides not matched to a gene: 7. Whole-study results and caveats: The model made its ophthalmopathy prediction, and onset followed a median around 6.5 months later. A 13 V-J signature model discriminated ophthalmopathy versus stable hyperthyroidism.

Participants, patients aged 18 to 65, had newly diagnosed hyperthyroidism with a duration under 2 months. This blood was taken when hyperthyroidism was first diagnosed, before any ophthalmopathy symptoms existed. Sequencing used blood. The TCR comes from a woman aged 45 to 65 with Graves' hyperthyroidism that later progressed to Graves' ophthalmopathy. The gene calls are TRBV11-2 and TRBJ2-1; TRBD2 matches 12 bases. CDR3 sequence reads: CASTPTSGSGNEQFF. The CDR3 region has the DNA TGTGCCAGCACCCCGACTAGCGGGAGTGGCAATGAGCAGTTCTTC.